These T cell receptor beta chains were read from a single sample in a study of T cell changes during pregnancy in multiple sclerosis. The protocol was immunoSEQ multiplex PCR, while the TCRdb copy is restricted to in-frame clones and leaves out a portion. The top ten hold over 3% of the sample, which has some 100,000 clones, 91% seen once. The sequences come from peripheral blood, collected in the second trimester of pregnancy. The receptors shown here come from a female donor with multiple sclerosis, enrolled in a pregnancy study. The CDR3 runs from the conserved cysteine through the conserved F or W. A D gene is named only where the DNA matches it firmly.

v_call	d_call	j_call	cdr3_aa	cdr3_nt
TRBV10-3	TRBD2	TRBJ2-1	CAIRLATHYNEQFF	TGTGCCATCAGACTAGCGACCCACTACAATGAGCAGTTCTTC
TRBV7-9	TRBD2	TRBJ2-5	CASSLEAGAETQYF	TGTGCCAGCAGCTTAGAAGCGGGAGCAGAGACCCAGTACTTC
TRBV19	TRBD1	TRBJ1-2	CASSILGTGGSYGYTF	TGTGCCAGTAGTATCTTAGGGACAGGGGGGAGCTATGGCTACACCTTC
TRBV7-2	TRBD1	TRBJ1-3	CASSPGEGYRGNTIYF	TGTGCCAGCAGCCCAGGAGAAGGCTACAGGGGTAACACCATATATTTT
TRBV15	.	TRBJ1-2	CATSPNRVEYGYTF	TGTGCCACCAGCCCAAACAGGGTAGAGTATGGCTACACCTTC
TRBV14	TRBD2	TRBJ2-3	CASSPGLAGGSDTQYF	TGTGCCAGCAGCCCTGGACTAGCGGGAGGATCAGATACGCAGTATTTT
TRBV27	.	TRBJ2-5	CASSSALVQRETQYF	TGTGCCAGCAGTTCCGCACTAGTTCAGCGAGAGACCCAGTACTTC
TRBV29-1	.	TRBJ2-3	CSVPGQVNWYTDTQYF	TGCAGCGTCCCTGGGCAAGTTAATTGGTACACAGATACGCAGTATTTT
TRBV2	.	TRBJ2-7	CASSRTLSYEQYF	TGTGCCAGCAGTCGGACTCTCTCCTACGAGCAGTACTTC
TRBV5-5	.	TRBJ2-7	CASSPWGVSTYEQYF	TGTGCCAGCAGCCCCTGGGGGGTATCGACCTACGAGCAGTACTTC